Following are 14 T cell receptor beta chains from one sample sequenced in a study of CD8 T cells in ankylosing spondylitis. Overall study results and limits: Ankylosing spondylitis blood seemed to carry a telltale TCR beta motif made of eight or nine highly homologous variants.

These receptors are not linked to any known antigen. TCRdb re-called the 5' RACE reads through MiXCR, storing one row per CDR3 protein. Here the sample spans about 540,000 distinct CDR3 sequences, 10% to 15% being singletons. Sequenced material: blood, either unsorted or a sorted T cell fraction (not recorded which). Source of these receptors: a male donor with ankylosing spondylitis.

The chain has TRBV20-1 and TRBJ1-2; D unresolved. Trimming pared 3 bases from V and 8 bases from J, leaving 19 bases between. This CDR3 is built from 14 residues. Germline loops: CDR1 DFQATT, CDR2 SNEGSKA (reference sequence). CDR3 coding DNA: TGCAGTGCTAGTCCGCCCGGGCTTTCAAAGGGCTACACCTTC. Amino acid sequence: CSASPPGLSKGYTF.

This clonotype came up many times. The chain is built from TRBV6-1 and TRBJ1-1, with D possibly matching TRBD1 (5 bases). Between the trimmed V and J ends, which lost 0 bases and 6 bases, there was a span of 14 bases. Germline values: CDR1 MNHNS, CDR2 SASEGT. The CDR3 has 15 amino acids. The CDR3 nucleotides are TGTGCCAGCAGTGAAGCGAGCGGGGCCGCATCTGAAGCTTTCTTT. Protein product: CASSEASGAASEAFF.

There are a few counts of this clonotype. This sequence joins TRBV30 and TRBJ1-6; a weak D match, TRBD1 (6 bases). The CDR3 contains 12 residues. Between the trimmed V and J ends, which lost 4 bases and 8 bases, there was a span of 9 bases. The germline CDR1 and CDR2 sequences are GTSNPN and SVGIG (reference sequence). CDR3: CAWMHRDSPLHF. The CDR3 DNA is TGTGCCTGGATGCACAGGGATTCACCCCTCCACTTT.

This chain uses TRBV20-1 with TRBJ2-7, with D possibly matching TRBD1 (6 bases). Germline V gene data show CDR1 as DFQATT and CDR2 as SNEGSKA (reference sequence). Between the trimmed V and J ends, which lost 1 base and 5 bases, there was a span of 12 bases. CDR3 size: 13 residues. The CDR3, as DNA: TGCAGTGCTAGAGCTACAGGGCCCCACGAGCAGTACTTC. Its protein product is CSARATGPHEQYF.

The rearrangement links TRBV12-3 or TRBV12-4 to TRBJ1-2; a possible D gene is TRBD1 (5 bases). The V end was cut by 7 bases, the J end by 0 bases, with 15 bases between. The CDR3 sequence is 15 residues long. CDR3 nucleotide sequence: TGTGCCAGCACTCAACGGGACTCCACTAACTATGGCTACACCTTC. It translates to CASTQRDSTNYGYTF.

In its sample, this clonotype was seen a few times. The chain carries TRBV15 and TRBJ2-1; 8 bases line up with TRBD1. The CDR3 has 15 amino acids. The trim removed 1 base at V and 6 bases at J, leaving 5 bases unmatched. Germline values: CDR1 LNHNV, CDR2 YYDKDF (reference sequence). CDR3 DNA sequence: TGTGCCACCAGCAGAGGCTATCAGGGGGCCAATGAGCAGTTCTTC. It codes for CATSRGYQGANEQFF.

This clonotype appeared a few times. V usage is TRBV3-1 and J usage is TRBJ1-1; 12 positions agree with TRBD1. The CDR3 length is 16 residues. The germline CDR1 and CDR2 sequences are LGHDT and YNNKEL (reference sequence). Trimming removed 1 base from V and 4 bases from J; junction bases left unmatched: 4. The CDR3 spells CASSQGDRGLVTEAFF. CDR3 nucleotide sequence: TGTGCCAGCAGCCAAGGGGACAGGGGGCTTGTCACTGAAGCTTTCTTT.

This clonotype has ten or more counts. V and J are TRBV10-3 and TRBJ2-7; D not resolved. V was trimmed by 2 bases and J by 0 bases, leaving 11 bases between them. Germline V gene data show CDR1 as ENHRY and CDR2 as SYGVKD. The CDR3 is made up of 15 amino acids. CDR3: CAISEERRTSYEQYF. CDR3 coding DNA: TGTGCCATCAGTGAGGAGCGACGTACCTCCTACGAGCAGTACTTC.

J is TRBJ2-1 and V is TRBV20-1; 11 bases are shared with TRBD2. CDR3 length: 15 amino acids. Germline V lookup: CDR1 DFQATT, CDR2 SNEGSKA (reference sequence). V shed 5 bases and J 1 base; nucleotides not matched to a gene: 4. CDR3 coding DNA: TGCAGTGCTTTTGGACTAGCGGGTTCCTACAATGAGCAGTTCTTC. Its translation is CSAFGLAGSYNEQFF.

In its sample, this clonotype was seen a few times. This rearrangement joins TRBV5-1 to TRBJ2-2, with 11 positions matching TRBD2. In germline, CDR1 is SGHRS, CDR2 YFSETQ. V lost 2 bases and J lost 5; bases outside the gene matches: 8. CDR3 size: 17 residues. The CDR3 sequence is CASSFSGRAPETGELFF. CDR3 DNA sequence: TGCGCCAGCAGCTTTAGCGGGAGGGCCCCGGAGACCGGGGAGCTGTTTTTT.

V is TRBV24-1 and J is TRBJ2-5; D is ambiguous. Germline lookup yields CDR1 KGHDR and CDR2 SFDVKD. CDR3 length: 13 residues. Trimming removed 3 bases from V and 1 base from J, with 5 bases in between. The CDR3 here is CATSDSSQETQYF. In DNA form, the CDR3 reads TGTGCCACCAGTGATAGCAGCCAAGAGACCCAGTACTTC.

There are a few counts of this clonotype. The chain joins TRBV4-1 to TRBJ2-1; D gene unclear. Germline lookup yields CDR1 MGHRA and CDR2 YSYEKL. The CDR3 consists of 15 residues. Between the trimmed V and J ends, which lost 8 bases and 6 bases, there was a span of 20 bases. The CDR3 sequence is CASQPRVVGSNEQFF. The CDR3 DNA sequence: TGCGCCAGCCAGCCAAGAGTAGTGGGGTCCAATGAGCAGTTCTTC.

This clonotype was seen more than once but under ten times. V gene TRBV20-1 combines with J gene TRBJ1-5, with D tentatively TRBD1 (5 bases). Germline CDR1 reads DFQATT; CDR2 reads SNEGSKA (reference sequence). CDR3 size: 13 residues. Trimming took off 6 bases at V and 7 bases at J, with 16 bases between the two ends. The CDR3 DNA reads TGCAGTGCCGCCTCAGGTTCAGGGCAGCCCCAGCATTTT. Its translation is CSAASGSGQPQHF.

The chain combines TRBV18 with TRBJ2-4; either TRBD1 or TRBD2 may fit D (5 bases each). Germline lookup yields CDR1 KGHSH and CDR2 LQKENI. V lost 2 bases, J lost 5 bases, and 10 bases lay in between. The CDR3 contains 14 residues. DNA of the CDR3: TGTGCCAGCTCACCAAGAGGGGCGGAAAACATTCAGTACTTC. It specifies CASSPRGAENIQYF.